This T cell receptor beta chain was captured in a study of cytomegalovirus exposure and HLA in healthy donors. The PCR made use of 60 Vbeta and 13 Jbeta primers. Data came from immunoSEQ multiplex PCR; TCRdb stores just in-frame clones and leaves some out. The data contain under 250,000 clones, 70% to 90% of them singletons. The germline gives CDR1 LNHDA, CDR2 SQIVND (reference sequence). The CDR3 covers 18 residues. The germline V and J ends were trimmed by 7 bases and 0 bases, with 23 bases remaining between them. The J gene is TRBJ2-3, the V gene TRBV19; D gene ambiguous. The specimen was PBMCs. The source is a woman aged 55-69 years in good health and CMV-seropositive. For the CDR3, the DNA is TGTGCCAGTACCATGACGCGGCCTTTACCTTCTAGCACAGATACGCAGTATTTT. This encodes CASTMTRPLPSSTDTQYF.